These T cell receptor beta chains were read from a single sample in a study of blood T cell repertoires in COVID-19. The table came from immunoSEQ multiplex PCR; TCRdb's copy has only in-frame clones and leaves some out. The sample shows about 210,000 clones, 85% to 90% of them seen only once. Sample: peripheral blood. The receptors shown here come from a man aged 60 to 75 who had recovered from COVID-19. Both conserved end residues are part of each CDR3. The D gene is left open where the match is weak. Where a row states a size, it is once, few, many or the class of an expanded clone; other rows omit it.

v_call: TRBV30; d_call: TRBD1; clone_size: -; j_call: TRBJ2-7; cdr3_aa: CAWRARGSPYEQYF; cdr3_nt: TGTGCCTGGAGGGCCAGGGGGAGCCCCTACGAGCAGTACTTC
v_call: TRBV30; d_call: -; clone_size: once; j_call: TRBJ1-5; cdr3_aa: CAWSKGGGQPQHF; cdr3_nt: TGTGCCTGGAGTAAGGGAGGTGGGCAGCCCCAGCATTTT
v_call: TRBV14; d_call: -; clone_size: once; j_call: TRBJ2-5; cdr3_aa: CASSRTAIFSETQYF; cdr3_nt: TGTGCCAGCAGCCGGACTGCGATCTTCTCAGAGACCCAGTACTTC
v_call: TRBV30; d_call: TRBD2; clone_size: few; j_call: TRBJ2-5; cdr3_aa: CAWREERERETQYF; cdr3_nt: TGTGCCTGGAGAGAGGAGCGGGAGAGAGAGACCCAGTACTTC
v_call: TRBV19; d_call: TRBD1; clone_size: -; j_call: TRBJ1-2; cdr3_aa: CASSVGTGAEYGYTF; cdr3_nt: TGTGCCAGTAGTGTCGGGACAGGCGCCGAGTATGGCTACACCTTC
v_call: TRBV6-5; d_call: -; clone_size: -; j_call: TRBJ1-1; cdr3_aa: CASNQGAGEAFF; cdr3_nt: TGTGCCAGCAACCAAGGGGCTGGTGAAGCTTTCTTT
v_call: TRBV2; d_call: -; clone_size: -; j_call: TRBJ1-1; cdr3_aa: CASSERGGPSRFNTEAFF; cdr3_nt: TGTGCCAGCAGTGAAAGGGGAGGCCCTAGCCGTTTCAACACTGAAGCTTTCTTT
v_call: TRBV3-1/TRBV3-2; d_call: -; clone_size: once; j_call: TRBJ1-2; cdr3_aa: CASSQVQDYGYTF; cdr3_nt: TGTGCCAGCAGCCAAGTTCAGGATTATGGCTACACCTTC
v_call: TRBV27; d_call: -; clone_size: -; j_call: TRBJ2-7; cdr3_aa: CASSPSYGVRQYF; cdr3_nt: TGTGCCAGCAGCCCCTCATACGGGGTAAGGCAGTACTTC
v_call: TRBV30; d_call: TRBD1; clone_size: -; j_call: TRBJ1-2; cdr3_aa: CAWSGQMTGGGYTF; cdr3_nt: TGTGCCTGGAGTGGGCAGATGACAGGGGGGGGCTACACCTTC
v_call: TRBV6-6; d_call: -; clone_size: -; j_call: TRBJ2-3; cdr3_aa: CASKTVVGTDTQYF; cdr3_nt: TGTGCCAGCAAAACGGTGGTGGGCACAGATACGCAGTATTTT
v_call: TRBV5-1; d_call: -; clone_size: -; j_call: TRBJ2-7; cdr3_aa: CASSSRGTEQYF; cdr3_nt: TGCGCCAGCAGCTCCAGGGGAACCGAGCAGTACTTC
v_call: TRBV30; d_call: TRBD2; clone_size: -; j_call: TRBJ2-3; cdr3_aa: CAWSVEREMGQYF; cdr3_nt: TGTGCCTGGAGTGTAGAGCGGGAGATGGGGCAGTATTTT
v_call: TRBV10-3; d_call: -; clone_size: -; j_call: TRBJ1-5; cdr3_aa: CATRPLENQPQHF; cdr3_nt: TGTGCCACCCGCCCCCTAGAAAATCAGCCCCAGCATTTT
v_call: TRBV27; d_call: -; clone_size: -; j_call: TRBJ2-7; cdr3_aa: CASRFRTDSHRPYEQYF; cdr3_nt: TGTGCCAGCAGATTCCGGACAGACTCACACCGACCCTACGAGCAGTACTTC
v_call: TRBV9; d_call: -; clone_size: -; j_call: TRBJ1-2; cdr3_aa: CASSAPAGFGYGYTF; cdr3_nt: TGTGCCAGCAGCGCCCCGGCAGGGTTCGGCTATGGCTACACCTTC
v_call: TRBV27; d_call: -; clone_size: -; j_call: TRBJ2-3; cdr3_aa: CASSLRPRGSTDTQYF; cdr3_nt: TGTGCCAGCAGTTTACGGCCGAGGGGGAGCACAGATACGCAGTATTTT
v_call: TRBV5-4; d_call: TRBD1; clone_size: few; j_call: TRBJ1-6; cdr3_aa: CAFQRDRETSYNSPLHF; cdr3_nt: TGTGCCTTTCAAAGGGACAGGGAGACTTCCTATAATTCACCCCTCCACTTT
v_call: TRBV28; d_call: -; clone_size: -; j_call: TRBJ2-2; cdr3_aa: CASSRVLANTGELFF; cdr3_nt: TGTGCCAGCAGCCGGGTATTAGCGAACACCGGGGAGCTGTTTTTT